A single sample is the source of the 3 T cell receptor beta chains below, sequenced in a study of identical twins (dated by TCRdb to between 2015 and 2016). Libraries were built with 5' RACE. TCRdb lists the instrument as Illumina HiSeq 2000. TCRdb trimmed the raw reads at Q25, called clones with MiXCR and kept productive beta chains. Identical CDR3 protein sequences are pooled into one entry, listed with their most common genes and DNA. The sample has roughly 690,000 distinct CDR3 sequences on record, approximately 6.1% of them singletons. Jointly, the top ten make up about 1.8% of the sample. The sequencing sample was made of naive T cells sorted from blood. Reading the label with the study, this specimen's cell subset or site is: cells isolated with a human naive T-cell isolation kit. The receptors were sampled from a young man in good health.

This clonotype has ten or more counts. V and J are TRBV27 and TRBJ2-1, with D perhaps being TRBD1 or TRBD2 (5 bases each). Trimming pared 3 bases from V and 2 bases from J, leaving 14 bases between. This CDR3 contains 16 residues. Per the germline V gene, CDR1 is MNHEY and CDR2 is SMNVEV (reference sequence). The CDR3: CASSFSGPSPYNEQFF. The CDR3 nucleotides read TGTGCCAGCAGTTTTTCGGGACCTAGTCCCTACAATGAGCAGTTCTTC.

This clonotype turned up a few times. This chain uses TRBV14 with TRBJ1-1; D remains ambiguous. Trimming stripped 2 bases from V and 11 bases from J, with 9 bases between. This CDR3 contains 11 residues. Germline V gives CDR1 SGHDN, CDR2 FVKESK. Written as DNA, the CDR3 is TGTGCCAGCAGCCAAAGTCACGTGGCTTTCTTT. Its protein is CASSQSHVAFF.

This clonotype was detected many times. This sequence joins TRBV12-3 or TRBV12-4 and TRBJ2-2; 7 bases are shared with TRBD1. The CDR3 is 16 residues long. The junction had 11 bases not matched to a gene; V was cut back by 3 bases and J by 7 bases. The CDR3 protein is CASSLWLGQKSGELFF. The CDR3 bases are TGTGCCAGCAGTTTGTGGTTGGGACAGAAGAGCGGGGAGCTGTTTTTT.